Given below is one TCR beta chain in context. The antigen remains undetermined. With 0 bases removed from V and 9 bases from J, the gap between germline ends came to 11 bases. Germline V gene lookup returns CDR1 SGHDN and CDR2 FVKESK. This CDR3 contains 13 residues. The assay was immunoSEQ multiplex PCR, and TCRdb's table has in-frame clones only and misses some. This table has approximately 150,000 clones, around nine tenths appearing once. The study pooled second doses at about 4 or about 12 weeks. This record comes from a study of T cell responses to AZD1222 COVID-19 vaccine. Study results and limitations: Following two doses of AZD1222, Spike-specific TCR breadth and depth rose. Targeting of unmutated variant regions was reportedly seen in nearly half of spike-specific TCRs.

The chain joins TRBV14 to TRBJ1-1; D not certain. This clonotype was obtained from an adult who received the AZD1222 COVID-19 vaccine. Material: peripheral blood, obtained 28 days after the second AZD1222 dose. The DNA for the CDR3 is TGTGCCAGCAGCCAAGATTGGGCACGGAAAGCTTTCTTT. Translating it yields CASSQDWARKAFF.